Here is one T cell receptor beta chain with its context. The target antigen is unknown. CDR3 size: 17 residues. Germline V gene lookup returns CDR1 SGHRS and CDR2 YFSETQ. Trimming took 4 bases from V and 5 from J; bases not matched to a gene: 6. The sample comes from a study of monozygotic twins with cystic fibrosis. Study results and limitations: V usage most resembled the co-twin in 13 of 16 pairs.

Profiling relied on immunoSEQ multiplex PCR, and the TCRdb table lists in-frame clones only, not all of them. This sample has about 26,000 clones; 95% to 98% occur once, and the top ten carry 2.5% to 3.5%. The gene calls are TRBV5-1 and TRBJ2-1, with 16 bases identical to TRBD2. The sequence derives from a girl aged 2-10 years with cystic fibrosis. The sequenced material came from blood. The CDR3 reads CASSRGLAGGPHNEQFF. The CDR3 nucleotides are TGCGCCAGCAGCCGGGGACTAGCGGGAGGGCCTCACAATGAGCAGTTCTTC.